These 7 T cell receptor beta chains came from one sample sequenced in a study of CD8+ T cells in alopecia areata. Investigators isolated RNA and reverse transcribed it into cDNA to act as the sequencing template. Assay: immunoSEQ multiplex PCR; the TCRdb copy retains only in-frame clones and omits some. Here the sample spans some 170,000 clones, 67% being singletons. The specimen was CD8+ T cells sorted from blood, collected at week 0. The source is a human donor with alopecia areata.

Only a few counts were recorded for this clone. The chain is built from TRBV7-9 and TRBJ2-7; 7 bases match TRBD1. V gave up 3 bases and J gave up 3 bases; unmatched junction bases: 11. The CDR3 length is 16 residues. Germline V gene sequence: CDR1 SEHNR, CDR2 FQNEAQ (reference sequence). This CDR3 is CASSFTPEGQYYEQYF. The CDR3 region has the DNA TGTGCCAGCAGCTTCACTCCTGAGGGACAGTACTACGAGCAGTACTTC.

This chain connects TRBV25-1 to TRBJ2-7; D unclear. The CDR3 totals 13 residues. V was trimmed by 4 bases and J by 2 bases, leaving 9 bases between them. CDR1 is MGHDK and CDR2 is SYGVNS in the germline V gene. CDR3 sequence (DNA): TGTGCCAGCAGTGGCACCTCTCCCTACGAGCAGTACTTC. Its protein is CASSGTSPYEQYF.

The V gene is TRBV29-1, the J gene TRBJ1-2; D is uncertain. There are 12 residues in the CDR3. Trimming removed 3 bases at V and 4 bases at J, with 9 bases between. CDR1 and CDR2 (germline): SQVTM, ANQGSEA. CDR3 in amino acids: CSVEWHSYGYTF. In nucleotides, the CDR3 is TGCAGCGTTGAGTGGCACAGCTATGGCTACACCTTC.

The chain links TRBV6-5 to TRBJ1-6, with unresolved D. The CDR3 totals 15 residues. Looked up from germline, CDR1 is MNHEY and CDR2 is SVGAGI. V was shortened by 0 bases and J by 10 bases, with 13 bases between the two germline ends. In DNA form, the CDR3 reads TGTGCCAGCAGTTACTCGGAGGGAGGGATGTCACCCCTCCACTTT. Residues: CASSYSEGGMSPLHF.

The chain has TRBV27 and TRBJ2-7, with D uncertain. With 3 bases removed from V and 3 bases from J, the gap between germline ends came to 9 bases. The CDR3 is made up of 13 amino acids. CDR1 and CDR2 from the germline V gene are MNHEY and SMNVEV (reference sequence). Here the CDR3 reads CASSFGLGYEQYF. The CDR3 DNA is TGTGCCAGCAGTTTTGGGTTAGGCTACGAGCAGTACTTC.

J is TRBJ2-7 and V is TRBV19; D not certain. This CDR3 is 14 amino acids long. Germline CDR1 reads LNHDA; CDR2 reads SQIVND (reference sequence). V gave up 4 bases and J gave up 0 bases, with 10 bases separating them. DNA of the CDR3: TGTGCCAGTAGTACCGCGGCAGCCTCCTACGAGCAGTACTTC. The encoded protein is CASSTAAASYEQYF.

The rearrangement links TRBV2 to TRBJ2-7; the D gene is possibly TRBD1 (6 bases). In germline, CDR1 is SNHLY, CDR2 FYNNEI. The CDR3 is 12 residues long. V was pared by 7 bases and J by 7 bases, with 14 bases between. This chain's CDR3 is CASKNRVVEQYF. The CDR3 nucleotides are TGTGCCAGCAAGAACAGGGTCGTGGAGCAGTACTTC.